These T cell receptor beta chains were read from a single sample in a study of blood T cell repertoires in COVID-19. TCRdb's table, derived via immunoSEQ multiplex PCR, lists solely in-frame clones and lacks some. Among 400,000 to 550,000 clones, 70% to 90% were seen once, and the ten largest hold approximately 2%. The sequenced material came from PBMCs or T cells enriched from blood (not recorded which). The receptors here all came from a woman aged 18-29 years with acute COVID-19. CDR3s include the opening cysteine and the closing phenylalanine or tryptophan. Fields, in order: J gene, V gene, clone size, CDR3 length, D gene, CDR3 protein, CDR3 DNA. The D gene is left open where the match is weak. The size of a clone is reported for some rows only, either as once, few or many, or as a class for expanded clones.

TRBJ1-6 TRBV7-3 . 16 . CASSLIGGDYNSPLHF TGTGCCAGCAGCTTAATAGGAGGCGACTATAATTCACCCCTCCACTTT
TRBJ1-1 TRBV7-9 once 13 . CASSYSRGGEAFF TGTGCCAGCAGCTATTCACGAGGCGGTGAAGCTTTCTTT
TRBJ2-7 TRBV4-1 . 14 TRBD1 CASSQDRGPYEQYF TGCGCCAGCAGCCAAGACAGGGGGCCCTACGAGCAGTACTTC
TRBJ2-2 TRBV28 once 15 . CASSKGSANTGELFF TGTGCCAGCAGTAAAGGTAGCGCGAACACCGGGGAGCTGTTTTTT
TRBJ2-1 TRBV28 . 15 TRBD2 CASSLGLAGGFEQFF TGTGCCAGCAGTTTAGGACTAGCGGGAGGTTTTGAGCAGTTCTTC
TRBJ1-3 TRBV9 . 16 . CASSPGEPWSGNTIYF TGTGCCAGCAGCCCAGGGGAGCCTTGGTCTGGAAACACCATATATTTT
TRBJ1-1 TRBV6-5 . 14 . CASSSLGASTEAFF TGTGCCAGCAGCTCCCTGGGGGCGTCCACTGAAGCTTTCTTT
TRBJ2-3 TRBV5-1 once 15 TRBD1 CASSAGGVSTDTQYF TGCGCCAGCTCCGCAGGGGGTGTGAGCACAGATACGCAGTATTTT
TRBJ1-2 TRBV4-2 . 15 . CASSQVDRDYYGYTF TGTGCCAGCAGCCAAGTAGACAGAGACTACTATGGCTACACCTTC
TRBJ1-6 TRBV4-3 . 18 TRBD1 CASSQDGQGAYVGSPLHF TGCGCCAGCAGCCAAGATGGCCAGGGGGCCTATGTTGGTTCACCCCTCCACTTT
TRBJ2-4 TRBV29-1 once 15 TRBD2 CSVVEREGAKNIQYF TGCAGCGTTGTTGAAAGGGAGGGGGCCAAAAACATTCAGTACTTC
TRBJ1-1 TRBV27 once 13 . CASSAGVNVEAFF TGTGCCAGCAGTGCCGGGGTCAACGTTGAAGCTTTCTTT
TRBJ2-2 TRBV6-4 . 16 TRBD2 CASSDSGTTNTGELFF TGTGCCAGCAGTGACAGTGGGACTACTAACACCGGGGAGCTGTTTTTT
TRBJ2-1 TRBV7-6 once 15 TRBD2 CASSLASGRNNEQFF TGTGCCAGCAGCTTAGCTAGCGGGAGGAACAATGAGCAGTTCTTC
TRBJ1-1 TRBV5-1 . 15 . CASSHDFLGGTEAFF TGCGCCAGCAGCCATGACTTCCTAGGAGGCACTGAAGCTTTCTTT
TRBJ1-6 TRBV24-1 . 12 . CATTGQQSPLHF TGTGCCACCACGGGACAACAGTCACCCCTCCACTTT
TRBJ1-5 TRBV18 once 19 TRBD1 CASSPPGQSNHRSNQPQHF TGTGCCAGCTCACCACCGGGACAGAGTAACCATCGGAGCAATCAGCCCCAGCATTTT
TRBJ1-5 TRBV7-2 . 14 . CASSLAMGSQPQHF TGTGCCAGCAGCTTAGCGATGGGCAGTCAGCCCCAGCATTTT
TRBJ1-1 TRBV6-5 . 12 . CASLRDFTEAFF TGTGCCAGTCTCCGGGATTTCACTGAAGCTTTCTTT
TRBJ2-7 TRBV6-2/TRBV6-3 . 14 TRBD1 CASGSGQGPHEQYF TGTGCCAGCGGTTCGGGACAGGGTCCCCACGAGCAGTACTTC
TRBJ1-4 TRBV5-1 . 16 . CASSSDAGATNEKLFF TGCGCCAGCAGCTCAGATGCAGGCGCAACTAATGAAAAACTGTTTTTT
TRBJ2-7 TRBV3-1/TRBV3-2 . 14 TRBD2 CASSPGLALYEQYF TGTGCCAGCAGCCCGGGACTAGCGTTATACGAGCAGTACTTC
TRBJ1-4 TRBV28 . 14 . CASSPTRVDEKLFF TGTGCCAGCAGTCCTACCCGGGTCGATGAAAAACTGTTTTTT
TRBJ2-7 TRBV28 . 12 . CASSFLSYEQYF TGTGCCAGCAGTTTCCTATCCTACGAGCAGTACTTC
TRBJ1-3 TRBV10-2 . 14 TRBD1 CASSPGTAGNTIYF TGCGCCAGCAGTCCGGGGACAGCTGGAAACACCATATATTTT
TRBJ1-1 TRBV28 . 12 . CASSYGNTEAFF TGTGCCAGCAGTTACGGGAACACTGAAGCTTTCTTT
TRBJ2-2 TRBV29-1 . 13 . CSVEIVDLGELFF TGCAGCGTTGAAATAGTAGATTTGGGGGAGCTGTTTTTT
TRBJ1-2 TRBV27 . 15 . CASRPPGTRIYGYTF TGTGCCAGCAGGCCTCCCGGGACAAGGATTTATGGCTACACCTTC
TRBJ1-2 TRBV2 . 13 TRBD1 CASSERGQGGYTF TGTGCCAGCAGTGAAAGGGGGCAGGGTGGCTACACCTTC
TRBJ2-3 TRBV19 . 15 . CASSIVVGGADTQYF TGTGCCAGTAGTATAGTGGTCGGGGGAGCAGATACGCAGTATTTT
TRBJ1-6 TRBV27 . 17 TRBD1 CASSLILRTGRGSPLHF TGTGCCAGCAGTCTAATTTTAAGGACAGGGAGGGGCTCACCCCTCCACTTT
TRBJ2-1 TRBV9 . 15 TRBD2 CASSVDGGGNNEQFF TGTGCCAGCAGCGTAGATGGCGGGGGTAACAATGAGCAGTTCTTC
TRBJ1-2 TRBV3-1/TRBV3-2 . 12 . CASSLGGFGYTF TGTGCCAGCAGCTTAGGAGGTTTTGGCTACACCTTC